These T cell receptor beta chains were read from a single sample in a study of human CD8 memory T cell subsets. TCRdb reprocessed the 5' RACE reads, with one entry per CDR3 protein and no DNA. With some 10,000 distinct CDR3 sequences in the sample, the ten largest clones hold 8.5% to 10%. What was sequenced was CD8+ stem-like memory T cells (TSCM and TCM) sorted from PBMCs. The receptors stem from a human donor in good health. Each CDR3 is given with its conserved first and last residue. The listing skips clone size in some rows; elsewhere it reads once, few, many or a size class.

clone_size,v_call,j_call,cdr3_aa
NA,TRBV24-1,TRBJ1-1,CATSLGGTEAFF
medium-sized,TRBV28,TRBJ1-1,CASKTVNLNTEAFF
NA,TRBV19,TRBJ2-3,CASSLDGADTDTQYF
NA,TRBV6-6,TRBJ2-5,CASIEGLATEETQYF
medium-sized,TRBV19,TRBJ2-2,CASSTTEYTGELFF
medium-sized,TRBV7-3,TRBJ2-7,CASSLVPGGANEQYF
NA,TRBV3-1,TRBJ2-7,CASSKRGYAYEQYF
NA,TRBV28,TRBJ2-5,CASSLTGGGTQYF
NA,TRBV10-3,TRBJ1-6,CAISVSRGNSPLHF
NA,TRBV20-1,TRBJ2-7,CSARDPAGGYEQYF
NA,TRBV4-2,TRBJ1-1,CASSQALWSEAFF